Below, 20 T cell receptor beta chains from the same sample are listed, as sequenced in a study of tumor-infiltrating lymphocytes in primary liver carcinoma. Total RNA and DNA came together from 20-30 mg of bulk tissue without cell sorting. Using a constant-region primer together with ProtoScript II reverse transcriptase, TCR beta cDNA was made from roughly 520 ng of total RNA. Nested multiplex PCR, run for three rounds with slightly modified ARM-PCR, yielded TCR beta libraries. The study ran its first two PCR rounds for roughly 9 cycles each, using TRBV1-TRBV30 forward primers and a C-beta reverse primer. A single record per CDR3 protein comes from TCRdb applying MiXCR to the multiplex PCR reads. The sample consists of 100,000 to 150,000 distinct CDR3 sequences, 64% of them appearing once. The sample comprised liver tumor tissue from sampling region 3. Subset in this sample: tumor region T3, left-lateral pole. The receptors originated from a woman aged 55-70 years with primary liver carcinoma and hepatitis B virus infection.

This clonotype has a count of ten or more. The chain joins TRBV5-1 to TRBJ1-1; D unclear. Trimming pared 1 base from V and 4 bases from J, leaving 5 bases between. The CDR3 is 12 amino acids. Germline V gene lookup returns CDR1 SGHRS and CDR2 YFSETQ. The CDR3, as DNA: TGCGCCAGCAGCTTGACGGGCACTGAAGCTTTCTTT. It is translated as CASSLTGTEAFF.

This clonotype was found many times. V and J are TRBV10-2 and TRBJ2-7, with 9 positions matching TRBD1. The CDR3 has 14 residues. Germline loops: CDR1 WSHSY, CDR2 SAAADI. With 2 bases clipped from V and 4 bases from J, the junction kept 3 bases outside the gene matches. CDR3 protein: CASSELGQGYEQYF. The CDR3 region has the DNA TGCGCCAGCAGTGAGCTGGGACAGGGATACGAGCAGTACTTC.

This clonotype rates as medium-sized. V usage is TRBV11-2 and J usage is TRBJ2-1; 7 positions agree with TRBD2. Trimming cost V 0 bases and J 8 bases; bases outside gene matches: 1. Germline CDR1 is SGHAT and CDR2 is FQNNGV. The CDR3 consists of 13 residues. The DNA for the CDR3 is TGTGCCAGCAGCTTAGATCTAGCGGATGAGCAGTTCTTC. Its protein is CASSLDLADEQFF.

About this clonotype itself: An end of the junction differs from the germline gene, which may be a read error. This sequence joins TRBV13 and TRBJ1-1; D not resolved. This CDR3 is 12 amino acids long. The germline CDR1 and CDR2 sequences are PRHDT and FYEKMQ (reference sequence). The CDR3, as DNA: TGTGCCAGCAGCTTGGGGATCACTGAAGCTATCTTT. Amino acids: CASSLGITEAIF.

The chain joins TRBV6-5 to TRBJ2-3; D might be TRBD2 (6 bases). Germline lookup yields CDR1 MNHEY and CDR2 SVGAGI. The CDR3 runs to 15 residues. V was cut by 4 bases and J by 8 bases, with 19 bases left in between. DNA of the CDR3: TGTGCCAGCAGTTTTGGCCCCTTGACTAGTGTTACGCAGTATTTT. Its protein is CASSFGPLTSVTQYF.

About this clonotype itself: Mismatch with germline at one junction end may stem from a read error. The chain carries TRBV11-2 and TRBJ2-1, with 8 bases matching TRBD2. The CDR3 has 15 amino acids. In germline, CDR1 is SGHAT, CDR2 FQNNGV. CDR3 residues: CVSTMGAGGVNEQFF. For the CDR3, the DNA is TGTGTCAGCACCATGGGGGCGGGAGGCGTCAATGAGCAGTTCTTC.

The table lists this clonotype with many counts. This chain connects TRBV12-3 or TRBV12-4 to TRBJ1-5; 8 bases agree with TRBD1. V gave up 6 bases and J gave up 2 bases; unmatched junction bases: 6. The length of the CDR3 is 15 residues. The CDR3 DNA reads TGTGCCAGCAGCATTACAGGGGGGCGCAATCAGCCCCAGCATTTT. Its translation: CASSITGGRNQPQHF.

Note on this clonotype: A much larger clone is a single base away; this may be a read error. This chain uses TRBV10-2 with TRBJ2-1; 9 nucleotides line up with TRBD2. This CDR3 spans 16 amino acids. Germline-derived CDR1 and CDR2 are WSHSY and SAAADI. With V trimmed by 11 bases and J by 3 bases, 14 bases remained unmatched. CDR3 amino acids: CAGHKPSSGIYNEQFF. The CDR3, as DNA: TGCGCCGGCCACAAGCCTTCTAGCGGGATCTACAATGAGCAGTTCTTC.

A note on this clonotype: At one boundary the junction diverges from the germline segment, which might be a read error. The rearrangement uses TRBV11-2 and TRBJ2-1; 8 nucleotides match TRBD2. In germline, CDR1 is SGHAT, CDR2 FQNNGV. The CDR3 is made up of 16 amino acids. In DNA form, the CDR3 reads TGTGCCAGCAGCTACGGTGGACTAGCTGGGGGGGGTGAGCGGTTCTTC. Its translation is CASSYGGLAGGGERFF.

In this sample, this clonotype turned up a few times. One base away lies a much larger clone, so this may be a sequencing read error. The V call is TRBV11-3, the J call TRBJ2-1; unclear D gene. V was trimmed by 2 bases and J by 6 bases, leaving 5 bases between them. The CDR3 is 12 amino acids. The germline V gene has CDR1 SGHNT and CDR2 YENEEA. The chain's CDR3 is CASSLNTNEQFF. DNA for the CDR3: TGTGCCAGCAGCTTAAATACCAATGAGCAGTTCTTC.

To note about this clonotype: At one end the junction does not follow the germline gene, possibly because of a read error. The genes are TRBV6-6 and TRBJ2-5, with 12 bases fitting TRBD2. This CDR3 is built from 17 residues. Looked up from germline, CDR1 is MNHNY and CDR2 is SVGAGI (reference sequence). The chain's CDR3 is CARSYSPSGRAGEAQYF. The CDR3 DNA follows: TGTGCCAGGAGTTACTCTCCTAGCGGGAGGGCCGGGGAGGCCCAGTACTTC.

A remark on this clonotype: One junction end does not reproduce the germline sequence, and a read error may be involved. V and J are TRBV11-3 and TRBJ1-1, with a weak D call TRBD1 (6 bases). Germline-derived CDR1 and CDR2 are SGHNT and YENEEA. CDR3 length: 18 residues. The CDR3 spells CACSIGAGRGVMDTEAFF. The DNA of the CDR3 is TGTGCCTGCAGCATAGGAGCTGGAAGGGGGGTCATGGACACTGAGGCTTTCTTT.

Turning to this clonotype: It is likely a read error, because the conserved phenylalanine at the end of the CDR3 is missing. This chain joins TRBV11-2 and TRBJ2-2; tentative D call: TRBD2 (5 bases). The CDR3 loop spans 13 amino acids. Germline CDR1 reads SGHAT; CDR2 reads FQNNGV. The CDR3 DNA is TGTGCCAACAGCTTAGAGTGGGCCGGGGAACTGTTTCTT. Its protein is CANSLEWAGELFL.

The V gene is TRBV28, the J gene TRBJ2-1; a possible D gene is TRBD2 (6 bases). Per germline, CDR1 MDHEN and CDR2 SYDVKM. This CDR3 contains 15 residues. The V end lost 10 bases, the J end lost 3 bases, and 19 bases lay between the germline ends. CDR3 amino acids: CANSRLSGDYNEQFF. CDR3 nucleotide sequence: TGTGCCAACAGCAGACTTTCGGGAGACTACAATGAGCAGTTCTTC. Together with reference TRBV28 and TRBJ2-1, the CDR3 gives the full variable domain: DVKVTQSSRYLVKRTGEKVFLECVQDMDHENMFWYRQDPGLGLRLIYFSYDVKMKEKGDIPEGYSVSREKKERFSLILESASTNQTSMYLCANSRLSGDYNEQFFGPGTRLTVL.

This clonotype came up once. Without the conserved terminal phenylalanine or tryptophan, this CDR3 likely stems from a read error. This chain links TRBV12-3 or TRBV12-4 with TRBJ2-6, with D unresolved. This CDR3 spans 15 amino acids. In nucleotides, the CDR3 is TGTGCCAGCAGTTTACGGAGAGCTGGTGCCAACGTCCTGACTCTC. Its translation is CASSLRRAGANVLTL.

The chain combines TRBV28 with TRBJ1-2; D may be TRBD1 (5 bases). Germline CDR1 MDHEN, CDR2 SYDVKM. The length of the CDR3 is 12 residues. Trimming took 5 bases from V and 3 from J, leaving 7 bases between them. CDR3 in amino acids: CASSGGYYGYTF. In DNA form, the CDR3 reads TGTGCCAGCAGTGGGGGGTACTATGGCTACACCTTC.

The gene calls are TRBV29-1 and TRBJ2-7; 12 bases are shared with TRBD2. After removal of 4 bases from V and 7 bases from J, the junction contained 8 bases not matched to a gene. The CDR3 extends over 14 amino acids. CDR1 and CDR2 from the germline V gene are SQVTM and ANQGSEA. The CDR3 protein is CSVVPGTSGYEQYF. The CDR3 bases are TGCAGCGTTGTCCCAGGGACTAGCGGGTATGAGCAGTACTTC.

J is TRBJ2-3 and V is TRBV7-3; 7 bases match TRBD1. V trimming: 0 bases; J trimming: 1 base; junction bases outside the gene matches: 1. The length of the CDR3 is 15 residues. Germline V gives CDR1 SGHTA, CDR2 FQGTGA. In nucleotides, the CDR3 is TGTGCCAGCAGCTTAACGGGACAGCGCACAGATACGCAGTATTTT. The encoded protein is CASSLTGQRTDTQYF.

As for this clonotype: A read error is possible here, since a much larger clone lies one base away. The chain recombines TRBV13 with TRBJ2-7, with a possible D match to TRBD2 (6 bases). V was cut by 3 bases and J by 5 bases, with 14 bases left in between. This CDR3 contains 14 residues. Germline lookup yields CDR1 PRHDT and CDR2 FYEKMQ (reference sequence). The CDR3 DNA reads as TGTGCCAGCAGCTTTCGGGGGTCTATCGACGAGCAGTACTTC. Protein: CASSFRGSIDEQYF.

In the case of this clonotype: Likely a read error: the CDR3 ends without its conserved phenylalanine or tryptophan. The CDR3 spells CASSSGRTGELFS. The CDR3 bases are TGTGCCAGCAGCTCAGGTAGGACTGGGGAGCTGTTTTCA. The chain joins TRBV11-2 to TRBJ2-2; D perhaps matches TRBD2 (5 bases). V shed 4 bases and J shed 8 bases, with 11 bases lying between them. CDR1 is SGHAT, CDR2 FQNNGV, per germline. This CDR3 contains 13 residues.